Each of the 10 T cell receptor beta chains below was sequenced from the same sample in a study of blood T cell repertoires in COVID-19 (TCRdb year 2020). The library was produced with the immunoSEQ multiplex PCR assay. Not all clones reach the TCRdb copy of this immuneACCESS table, which keeps in-frame sequences only. Checked studies attribute under half of the gap to unresolved V genes and leave the rest unexplained. Across this sample there are around 100,000 clones, with about four fifths seen only once. 4.5% to 5.5% of the sample is held by the ten biggest clonotypes. The specimen was peripheral blood. These receptors originate from an older man with COVID-19, enrolled during active disease.

The CDR3 region is CASSLLQGRGYTF. The CDR3 nucleotides are TGTGCCAGCAGCTTATTACAGGGCCGGGGCTACACCTTC. The V call is TRBV7-3, the J call TRBJ1-2; D is possibly TRBD1 (6 bases). The CDR3 runs to 13 residues. Trimming removed 2 bases at V and 8 bases at J, with 12 bases between. CDR1 is SGHTA and CDR2 is FQGTGA in the germline V gene.

This clone was seen a single time. The chain's CDR3 is CASKESPRDTQYF. CDR3 nucleotide sequence: TGTGCCAGCAAGGAATCCCCGAGGGATACGCAGTATTTT. The chain has TRBV28 and TRBJ2-3; D gene uncertain. V was shortened by 7 bases and J by 6 bases, with 14 bases between the two germline ends. The CDR3 has 13 amino acids. The germline V gene encodes CDR1 MDHEN and CDR2 SYDVKM.

This sequence joins TRBV29-1 and TRBJ2-1; maybe TRBD2 (6 bases). The V end lost 4 bases, the J end lost 7 bases, and 14 bases lay between the germline ends. This CDR3 is 13 amino acids long. The V gene's germline CDR1 is SQVTM and CDR2 ANQGSEA. The CDR3 protein is CSVGTGTRNEQFF. DNA of the CDR3: TGCAGCGTTGGGACCGGGACTCGGAATGAGCAGTTCTTC.

The CDR3 region has the DNA TGTGCCAGCAGCCCACCGGGGGTTAGCAATCAGCCCCAGCATTTT. Amino acid sequence: CASSPPGVSNQPQHF. This chain uses TRBV5-5 with TRBJ1-5; D is perhaps TRBD1 (5 bases). V shed 4 bases and J shed 0 bases, with 11 bases lying between them. CDR1 and CDR2 (germline): SGHKS, YYEKEE (reference sequence). CDR3 length: 15 amino acids.

V is TRBV6-5 and J is TRBJ1-6, with unresolved D. Per germline, CDR1 MNHEY and CDR2 SVGAGI. Trimming shortened V by 2 bases and J by 8 bases, and 7 bases separated the two germline ends. This CDR3 has 13 residues. In nucleotides, the CDR3 is TGTGCCAGCAGTTACACCCGGGATTCACCCCTCCACTTT. Its protein product is CASSYTRDSPLHF.

The V gene is TRBV5-6, the J gene TRBJ2-2, with 7 bases lining up with TRBD1. The CDR3 extends over 15 amino acids. Germline V gene lookup returns CDR1 SGHDT and CDR2 YYEEEE. After removal of 4 bases from V and 3 bases from J, the junction contained 6 bases not matched to a gene. In nucleotides, the CDR3 is TGTGCCAGCAGCGCGAGGGACAGATACACCGGGGAGCTGTTTTTT. Protein sequence: CASSARDRYTGELFF.

The V and J genes are TRBV6-5 and TRBJ1-3, with TRBD1 matching 7 bases. The junction had 9 bases not matched to a gene; V was cut back by 6 bases and J by 4 bases. Germline V lookup: CDR1 MNHEY, CDR2 SVGAGI. The CDR3 runs to 15 residues. DNA of the CDR3: TGTGCCAGCAGCACCAACCGGGACAGAGGAAACACCATATATTTT. It translates to CASSTNRDRGNTIYF.

This clone was counted a few times. The J gene is TRBJ1-5, the V gene TRBV27; TRBD1 matches at 9 bases. The germline V gene encodes CDR1 MNHEY and CDR2 SMNVEV (reference sequence). V lost 4 bases and J lost 4; bases outside the gene matches: 8. The length of the CDR3 is 16 residues. CDR3 protein: CASSSNTGGPNQPQHF. In nucleotides, the CDR3 is TGTGCCAGCAGTTCAAATACAGGGGGCCCTAATCAGCCCCAGCATTTT.

This clone was counted only a few times. V usage is TRBV28 and J usage is TRBJ2-1, with 12 bases matching TRBD2. CDR1 is MDHEN and CDR2 is SYDVKM in the germline V gene. J gave up 5 bases and V 7 bases, and 6 bases lay outside the gene matches. The CDR3 contains 15 residues. The CDR3 reads CASTRTSGVNNEQFF. In nucleotides, the CDR3 is TGTGCCAGCACCCGGACTAGCGGGGTTAACAATGAGCAGTTCTTC. The complete variable domain, with remaining parts taken from reference TRBV28 and TRBJ2-1, reads DVKVTQSSRYLVKRTGEKVFLECVQDMDHENMFWYRQDPGLGLRLIYFSYDVKMKEKGDIPEGYSVSREKKERFSLILESASTNQTSMYLCASTRTSGVNNEQFFGPGTRLTVL.

The chain recombines TRBV2 with TRBJ2-7; 8 bases fit TRBD1. CDR3 length equals 14 residues. Germline CDR1 and CDR2: SNHLY and FYNNEI. Trimming removed 5 bases from V and 4 bases from J; junction bases left unmatched: 7. The CDR3 reads CASSSQGVMYEQYF. The CDR3 region has the DNA TGTGCCAGCAGTTCACAGGGGGTTATGTACGAGCAGTACTTC.